Each of the 27 T cell receptor beta chains below was sequenced from the same sample in a study of cytomegalovirus exposure and HLA in healthy donors. Vbeta (60) and Jbeta (13) primers were used in the PCR. The table came from immunoSEQ multiplex PCR; TCRdb's copy has only in-frame clones and leaves some out. The sample has 100,000 to 150,000 clones, 80% seen once. Sequencing used PBMCs. The receptors were sampled from a man aged 25 to 40 in good health and CMV-seropositive.

V usage is TRBV5-1 and J usage is TRBJ2-2; TRBD2 agrees at 11 bases. Looked up from germline, CDR1 is SGHRS and CDR2 is YFSETQ. This CDR3 is built from 17 residues. J was trimmed by 0 bases and V by 5 bases; bases with no gene match: 6. The CDR3 spells CASRNPSGGTNTGELFF. CDR3 nucleotides: TGCGCCAGCAGGAATCCTAGCGGGGGGACGAACACCGGGGAGCTGTTTTTT. Based on the CDR3 plus reference TRBV5-1 and TRBJ2-2, the full variable domain is KAGVTQTPRYLIKTRGQQVTLSCSPISGHRSVSWYQQTPGQGLQFLFEYFSETQRNKGNFPGRFSGRQFSNSRSEMNVSTLELGDSALYLCASRNPSGGTNTGELFFGEGSRLTVL.

The V and J genes are TRBV2 and TRBJ2-5; 9 bases are shared with TRBD2. The CDR3 contains 16 residues. J gave up 4 bases and V 4 bases, and 10 bases lay outside the gene matches. CDR1 SNHLY and CDR2 FYNNEI come from the germline V gene. Here the CDR3 DNA reads TGTGCCAGCAGTGGGGTTAGCGGGGGAATTGGAGAGACCCAGTACTTC. Translating gives CASSGVSGGIGETQYF.

The table lists this clone with a few counts. This chain connects TRBV19 to TRBJ2-7; D gene unclear. CDR1 is LNHDA and CDR2 is SQIVND in the germline V gene (reference sequence). Trimming removed 5 bases at V and 4 bases at J, with 6 bases between. The CDR3 has 11 residues. CDR3 sequence reads: CASSSGYEQYF. CDR3 nucleotide sequence: TGTGCCAGTAGTTCGGGTTACGAGCAGTACTTC.

CDR3 amino acids: CASSLGQGARVGELFF. The CDR3 nucleotides are TGTGCCAGCAGCCTCGGACAGGGGGCGAGGGTCGGGGAGCTGTTTTTT. The chain joins TRBV5-6 to TRBJ2-2, with 11 bases aligning to TRBD1. The CDR3 spans 16 residues. The germline V gene has CDR1 SGHDT and CDR2 YYEEEE. After removal of 4 bases from V and 7 bases from J, the junction contained 9 bases not matched to a gene.

The chain joins TRBV6-5 to TRBJ2-5; 8 bases are a match to TRBD1. Germline values: CDR1 MNHEY, CDR2 SVGAGI. The CDR3 has 14 amino acids. J lost 3 bases, V lost 9 bases, and 9 bases had no gene match. CDR3 amino acids: CASSTGTGKETQYF. Written as DNA, the CDR3 is TGTGCCAGTTCGACCGGGACAGGAAAAGAGACCCAGTACTTC.

The genes are TRBV7-9 and TRBJ2-4; possibly TRBD2 for D (5 bases). The length of the CDR3 is 12 residues. In germline, CDR1 is SEHNR, CDR2 FQNEAQ (reference sequence). V was trimmed by 7 bases and J by 6 bases, leaving 10 bases between them. The CDR3 loop is CASTPEANIQYF. CDR3 sequence (DNA): TGTGCCAGCACCCCGGAGGCAAACATTCAGTACTTC.

This rearrangement joins TRBV6-1 to TRBJ1-2; D may be TRBD1 (6 bases). V lost 3 bases, J lost 0 bases, and 11 bases lay in between. Germline-derived CDR1 and CDR2 are MNHNS and SASEGT. The CDR3 covers 15 residues. The CDR3 loop is CASSEVRGTNYGYTF. CDR3 nucleotides: TGTGCCAGCAGTGAGGTCAGGGGAACTAACTATGGCTACACCTTC.

The chain uses TRBV25-1 and TRBJ2-3, with 9 positions matching TRBD1. Germline values: CDR1 MGHDK, CDR2 SYGVNS. The CDR3 spans 17 residues. V trimming: 3 bases; J trimming: 3 bases; junction bases outside the gene matches: 10. CDR3 sequence (DNA): TGTGCCAGCAGTGACCAGGCGGAGGACAGGGGTACAGATACGCAGTATTTT. Its protein product is CASSDQAEDRGTDTQYF.

This clone was seen only a few times. J is TRBJ1-6 and V is TRBV6-1; D gene ambiguous. The CDR3 length is 15 residues. The V end was cut by 1 base, the J end by 4 bases, with 8 bases between. Germline CDR1 reads MNHNS; CDR2 reads SASEGT. The CDR3 sequence is CASSEVGRYNSPLHF. In nucleotides, the CDR3 is TGTGCCAGCAGTGAAGTCGGGAGGTATAATTCACCCCTCCACTTT.

V gene TRBV10-3 combines with J gene TRBJ1-2, with 12 bases matching TRBD1. CDR3 length: 13 residues. Germline CDR1 ENHRY, CDR2 SYGVKD. The trim removed 7 bases at V and 6 bases at J, leaving 3 bases unmatched. The CDR3: CAITGTGGDGYTF. Written as DNA, the CDR3 is TGTGCCATCACCGGGACAGGGGGCGATGGCTACACCTTC.

This chain uses TRBV12-5 with TRBJ2-5; D perhaps matches TRBD2 (5 bases). The CDR3 has 15 amino acids. V gave up 5 bases and J gave up 5 bases, with 18 bases separating them. Germline V gene data show CDR1 as LGHNT and CDR2 as FRNRAP. Here the CDR3 DNA reads TGTGCTAGTGGTCCCAAGAGGGCCTCGTTGGAGACCCAGTACTTC. As protein: CASGPKRASLETQYF. Filled out from reference TRBV12-5 and TRBJ2-5, the complete variable domain reads DARVTQTPRHKVTEMGQEVTMRCQPILGHNTVFWYRQTMMQGLELLAYFRNRAPLDDSGMPKDRFSAEMPDATLATLKIQPSEPRDSAVYFCASGPKRASLETQYFGPGTRLLVL.

The chain uses TRBV9 and TRBJ2-3; perhaps TRBD1 as D (5 bases). CDR1 is SGDLS and CDR2 is YYNGEE in the germline V gene. V shed 3 bases and J shed 9 bases, with 14 bases lying between them. The CDR3 has 13 amino acids. DNA for the CDR3: TGTGCCAGCAGCGCCCAGGGTAGTGGCACGCAGTATTTT. The encoded protein is CASSAQGSGTQYF.

The rearrangement joins TRBV9 to TRBJ1-1, with D possibly matching TRBD1 (5 bases). Per the germline V gene, CDR1 is SGDLS and CDR2 is YYNGEE. This CDR3 has 14 residues. The germline V and J ends were trimmed by 4 bases and 5 bases, with 15 bases remaining between them. In nucleotides, the CDR3 is TGTGCCAGCAGCCCCCGGGTTCAGGGTACTGAAGCTTTCTTT. Its translation is CASSPRVQGTEAFF.

The chain is built from TRBV19 and TRBJ2-5, with D tentatively TRBD2 (6 bases). Looked up from germline, CDR1 is LNHDA and CDR2 is SQIVND (reference sequence). CDR3 length equals 14 residues. Trimming removed 6 bases from V and 5 bases from J, with 16 bases in between. In nucleotides, the CDR3 is TGTGCCAGTAGCGGGGGTTCGGGATGGGAGACCCAGTACTTC. Amino acid sequence: CASSGGSGWETQYF.

The chain combines TRBV6-1 with TRBJ2-3; D gene ambiguous. Germline lookup yields CDR1 MNHNS and CDR2 SASEGT. The V end was cut by 8 bases, the J end by 4 bases, with 7 bases between. The CDR3 covers 11 residues. CDR3 nucleotide sequence: TGTGCCAGCGGCTTCCCAGATACGCAGTATTTT. Amino acid sequence: CASGFPDTQYF.

This chain links TRBV6-4 with TRBJ2-1; possibly TRBD2 for D (7 bases). CDR1 and CDR2 (germline): MRHNA, SNTAGT. The CDR3 is 14 amino acids. Trimming took 4 bases from V and 8 from J, leaving 15 bases between them. CDR3 amino acids: CASSVVRGGDEQFF. In DNA, the CDR3 is TGTGCCAGCAGTGTTGTCAGGGGAGGGGATGAGCAGTTCTTC.

V usage is TRBV6-5 and J usage is TRBJ2-4, with TRBD1 matching 8 bases. With 6 bases clipped from V and 8 bases from J, the junction kept 9 bases outside the gene matches. The germline CDR1 and CDR2 sequences are MNHEY and SVGAGI. The CDR3 is 14 amino acids. Here the CDR3 DNA reads TGTGCCAGCAGGCCCGACAGGGGAGGATACATTCAGTACTTC. It is translated as CASRPDRGGYIQYF.

This clone appeared a single time. This chain's CDR3 is CASRLGGPTGDGNNQPQHF. The CDR3 DNA reads TGTGCAAGTCGCTTAGGAGGTCCTACAGGGGATGGGAACAATCAGCCCCAGCATTTT. The rearrangement links TRBV12-2 to TRBJ1-5; TRBD1 reflects the table's D call only, with no check against the DNA. TRBV12-2 is deemed a pseudogene. CDR3 size: 19 residues.

V gene TRBV27 combines with J gene TRBJ1-5; 10 positions agree with TRBD1. CDR1 and CDR2 (germline): MNHEY, SMNVEV (reference sequence). This CDR3 contains 16 residues. J lost 8 bases, V lost 6 bases, and 13 bases had no gene match. CDR3 region: CASSDVGQGILEPQHF. CDR3 DNA sequence: TGTGCCAGCAGCGACGTGGGACAGGGGATTCTTGAGCCCCAGCATTTT.

This chain links TRBV5-1 with TRBJ1-6; perhaps TRBD1 as D (6 bases). The V gene lost 4 bases and the J gene lost 7 bases, with 15 bases spanning the gap. The germline V gene encodes CDR1 SGHRS and CDR2 YFSETQ. The CDR3 extends over 15 amino acids. The CDR3 bases are TGCGCCAGCAGCGGCGGGGGGCCTGGAAATTCACCCCTCCACTTT. It yields the protein CASSGGGPGNSPLHF.

The chain recombines TRBV29-1 with TRBJ1-2; a weak D match, TRBD1 (6 bases). This CDR3 has 12 residues. V was cut by 7 bases and J by 6 bases, with 15 bases left in between. CDR1 SQVTM and CDR2 ANQGSEA come from the germline V gene. The CDR3 is CSGQTGKHGYTF. For the CDR3, the DNA is TGCAGCGGCCAGACAGGAAAACATGGCTACACCTTC.

This chain uses TRBV18 with TRBJ1-1; 10 nucleotides line up with TRBD1. Per the germline V gene, CDR1 is KGHSH and CDR2 is LQKENI. Unmatched junction bases numbered 7, after V lost 6 bases and J lost 0 bases. The CDR3 is 16 amino acids. CDR3 loop: CASSRDRGLVNTEAFF. CDR3 coding DNA: TGTGCCAGCTCCCGGGACAGGGGTCTTGTGAACACTGAAGCTTTCTTT.

The gene calls are TRBV9 and TRBJ1-1, with D possibly TRBD1 on 5 matching bases. Germline V lookup: CDR1 SGDLS, CDR2 YYNGEE. The CDR3 is 16 amino acids. V was trimmed by 4 bases and J by 4 bases, leaving 20 bases between them. The chain's CDR3 is CASSPREGDSSTEAFF. CDR3 in DNA: TGTGCCAGCAGCCCCCGTGAAGGAGACAGTTCCACTGAAGCTTTCTTT.

This clone was found once. This chain links TRBV9 with TRBJ2-7; TRBD2 aligns across 8 bases. CDR3 length: 14 residues. After removal of 0 bases from V and 2 bases from J, the junction contained 1 base not matched to a gene. Germline V gives CDR1 SGDLS, CDR2 YYNGEE. Here the CDR3 reads CASSVGGGTYEQYF. Written as DNA, the CDR3 is TGTGCCAGCAGCGTAGGCGGGGGGACCTACGAGCAGTACTTC.

The rearrangement uses TRBV28 and TRBJ2-5; the D gene is possibly TRBD1 (6 bases). Per the germline V gene, CDR1 is MDHEN and CDR2 is SYDVKM. Trimming removed 8 bases at V and 5 bases at J, with 15 bases between. The CDR3 runs to 13 residues. The CDR3 nucleotides read TGTGCCAGCCGACAGGTCCTCATGGAGACCCAGTACTTC. Translated, it gives CASRQVLMETQYF.

This chain connects TRBV2 to TRBJ2-3; the D is unclear. The V gene's germline CDR1 is SNHLY and CDR2 FYNNEI. Trimming shortened V by 7 bases and J by 0 bases, and 11 bases separated the two germline ends. The CDR3 sequence is 14 residues long. As DNA, the CDR3 is TGTGCCAGCAAGAGAACAGAAAGCACAGATACGCAGTATTTT. It codes for CASKRTESTDTQYF.

V usage is TRBV12-5 and J usage is TRBJ1-5; D not certain. V lost 5 bases to trimming and J lost 6 bases, with 11 bases between them. Germline loops: CDR1 LGHNT, CDR2 FRNRAP. The CDR3 has 13 residues. DNA of the CDR3: TGTGCTAGTGGTACTATATTAGGTCAGCCCCAGCATTTT. This codes for CASGTILGQPQHF.